This T cell receptor (beta chain) was sequenced in a study of cytomegalovirus exposure and HLA in healthy donors. In the PCR, 60 Vbeta and 13 Jbeta primers were used. Only in-frame clones appear in the TCRdb table, and some are missing; sequencing was by immunoSEQ multiplex PCR. Altogether approximately 150,000 clones are present, approximately 80% being singletons, with the ten largest covering about 4.4%. CDR3 length equals 15 residues. V lost 3 bases and J lost 8; bases outside the gene matches: 9. Germline assignment: CDR1 SGHDT and CDR2 YYEEEE. The sequence came from a man aged 40-49 years in good health and CMV-seronegative. This chain connects TRBV5-6 to TRBJ2-1, with 9 positions matching TRBD1. Material: PBMCs. The CDR3 loop is CASSYPGQGVDEQFF. CDR3 DNA: TGTGCCAGCAGCTACCCGGGACAGGGCGTCGATGAGCAGTTCTTC.